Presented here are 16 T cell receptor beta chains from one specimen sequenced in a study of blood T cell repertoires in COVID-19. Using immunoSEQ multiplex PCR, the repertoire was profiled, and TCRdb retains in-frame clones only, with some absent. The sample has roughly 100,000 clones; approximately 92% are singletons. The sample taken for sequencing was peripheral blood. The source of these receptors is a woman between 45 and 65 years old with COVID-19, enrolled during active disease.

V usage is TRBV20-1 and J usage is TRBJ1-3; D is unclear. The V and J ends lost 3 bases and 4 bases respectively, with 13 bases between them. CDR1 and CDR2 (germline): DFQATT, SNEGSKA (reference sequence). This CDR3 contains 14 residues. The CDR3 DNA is TGCAGTGCTAGTTCGGGTTGGCAAGGAAACACCATATATTTT. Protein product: CSASSGWQGNTIYF.

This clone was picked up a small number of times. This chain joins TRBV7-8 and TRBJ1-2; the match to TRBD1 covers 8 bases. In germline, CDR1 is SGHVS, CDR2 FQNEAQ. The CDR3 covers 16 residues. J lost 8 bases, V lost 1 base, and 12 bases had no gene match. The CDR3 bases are TGTGCCAGCAGCTTAGTTGGGGCAGGGGGCCTGGTCGGCTACACCTTC. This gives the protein CASSLVGAGGLVGYTF.

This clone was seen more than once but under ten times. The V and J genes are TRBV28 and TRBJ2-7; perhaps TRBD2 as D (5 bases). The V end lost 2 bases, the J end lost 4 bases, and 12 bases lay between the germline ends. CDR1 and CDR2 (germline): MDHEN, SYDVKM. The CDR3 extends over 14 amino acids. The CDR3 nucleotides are TGTGCCAGCAGTTTAGCGGGCATAGGGTACGAGCAGTACTTC. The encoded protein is CASSLAGIGYEQYF.

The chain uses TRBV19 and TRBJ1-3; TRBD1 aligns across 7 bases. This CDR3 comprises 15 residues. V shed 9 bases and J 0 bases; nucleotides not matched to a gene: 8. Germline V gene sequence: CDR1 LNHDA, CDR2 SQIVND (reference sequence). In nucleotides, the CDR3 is TGTGCCAGCAGGACAGGCCGAGACTCTGGAAACACCATATATTTT. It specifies CASRTGRDSGNTIYF.

The CDR3 DNA follows: TGTGCCAGCAGCTTGGGGACGGGGGGTTCTCGGGCCTACAATGAGCAGTTCTTC. The encoded protein is CASSLGTGGSRAYNEQFF. The rearrangement joins TRBV7-2 to TRBJ2-1, with 7 bases matching TRBD2. The CDR3 is made up of 18 amino acids. V lost 3 bases and J lost 2; bases outside the gene matches: 13. Germline assignment: CDR1 SGHTA and CDR2 FQGNSA.

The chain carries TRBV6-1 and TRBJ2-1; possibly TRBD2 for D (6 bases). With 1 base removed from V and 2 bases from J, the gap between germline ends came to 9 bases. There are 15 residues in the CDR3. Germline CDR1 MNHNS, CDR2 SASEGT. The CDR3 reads CASSEEGLAYNEQFF. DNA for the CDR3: TGTGCCAGCAGTGAAGAGGGACTGGCCTACAATGAGCAGTTCTTC.

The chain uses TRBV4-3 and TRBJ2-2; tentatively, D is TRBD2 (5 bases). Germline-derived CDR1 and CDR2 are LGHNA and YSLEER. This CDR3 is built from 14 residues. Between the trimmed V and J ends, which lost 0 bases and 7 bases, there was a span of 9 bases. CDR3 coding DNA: TGCGCCAGCAGCCAAGATCGGGGAGACGGGGAGCTGTTTTTT. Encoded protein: CASSQDRGDGELFF.

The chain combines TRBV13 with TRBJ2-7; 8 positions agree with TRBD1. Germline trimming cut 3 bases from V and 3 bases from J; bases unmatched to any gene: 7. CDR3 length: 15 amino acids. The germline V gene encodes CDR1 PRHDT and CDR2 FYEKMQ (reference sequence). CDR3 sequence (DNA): TGTGCCAGCAGCTTCAACAGGGGGAAGGGCTACGAGCAGTACTTC. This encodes CASSFNRGKGYEQYF.

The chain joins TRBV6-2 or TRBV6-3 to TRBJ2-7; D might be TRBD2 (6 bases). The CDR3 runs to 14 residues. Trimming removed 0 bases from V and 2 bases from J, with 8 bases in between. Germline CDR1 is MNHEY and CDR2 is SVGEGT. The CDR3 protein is CASSYSGGTYEQYV. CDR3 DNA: TGTGCCAGCAGTTACTCGGGCGGGACCTACGAGCAGTACGTC.

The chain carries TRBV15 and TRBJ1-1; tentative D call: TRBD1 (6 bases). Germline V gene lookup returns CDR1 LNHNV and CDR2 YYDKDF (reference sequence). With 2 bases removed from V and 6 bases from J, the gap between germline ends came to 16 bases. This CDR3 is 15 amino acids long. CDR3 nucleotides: TGTGCCACCAGCAGACGTGCCAACAGGGTCCCTGAAGCTTTCTTT. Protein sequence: CATSRRANRVPEAFF.

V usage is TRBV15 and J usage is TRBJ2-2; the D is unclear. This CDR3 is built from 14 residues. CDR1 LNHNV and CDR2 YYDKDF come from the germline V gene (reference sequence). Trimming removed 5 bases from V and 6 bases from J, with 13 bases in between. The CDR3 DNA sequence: TGTGCCACCAGCCTTCTCCTATTTTCCGGGGAGCTGTTTTTT. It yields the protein CATSLLLFSGELFF. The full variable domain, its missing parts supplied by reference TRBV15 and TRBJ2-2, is DAMVIQNPRYQVTQFGKPVTLSCSQTLNHNVMYWYQQKSSQAPKLLFHYYDKDFNNEADTPDNFQSRRPNTSFCFLDIRSPGLGDTAMYLCATSLLLFSGELFFGEGSRLTVL.

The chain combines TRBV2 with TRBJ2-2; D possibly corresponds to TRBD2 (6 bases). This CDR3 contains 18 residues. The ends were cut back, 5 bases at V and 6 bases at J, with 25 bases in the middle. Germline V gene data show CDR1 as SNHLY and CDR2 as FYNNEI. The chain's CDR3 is CASSSASWGVSPAGELFF. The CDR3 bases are TGTGCCAGCAGTAGCGCAAGTTGGGGGGTGAGTCCCGCCGGGGAGCTGTTTTTT.

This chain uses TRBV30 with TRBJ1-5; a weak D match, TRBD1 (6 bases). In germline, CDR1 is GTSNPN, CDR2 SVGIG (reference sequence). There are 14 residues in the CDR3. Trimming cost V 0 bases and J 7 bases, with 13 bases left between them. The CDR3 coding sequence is TGTGCCTGGAGTGTGGGGGGGGCCGGACAGCCCCAGCATTTT. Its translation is CAWSVGGAGQPQHF.

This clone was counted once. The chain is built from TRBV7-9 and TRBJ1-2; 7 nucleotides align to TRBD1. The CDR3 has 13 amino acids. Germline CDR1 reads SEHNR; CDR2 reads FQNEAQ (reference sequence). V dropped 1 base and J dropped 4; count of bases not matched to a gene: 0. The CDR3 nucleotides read TGTGCCAGCAGCTTAGGACAGGGCTATGGCTACACCTTC. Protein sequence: CASSLGQGYGYTF.

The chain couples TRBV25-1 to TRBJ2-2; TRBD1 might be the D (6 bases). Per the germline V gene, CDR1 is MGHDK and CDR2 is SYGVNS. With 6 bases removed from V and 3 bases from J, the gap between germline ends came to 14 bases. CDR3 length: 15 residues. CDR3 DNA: TGTGCCAGCAGCAACACAGGGATAGACACCGGGGAGCTGTTTTTT. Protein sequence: CASSNTGIDTGELFF. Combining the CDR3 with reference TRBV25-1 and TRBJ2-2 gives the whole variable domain EADIYQTPRYLVIGTGKKITLECSQTMGHDKMYWYQQDPGMELHLIHYSYGVNSTEKGDLSSESTVSRIRTEHFPLTLESARPSHTSQYLCASSNTGIDTGELFFGEGSRLTVL.

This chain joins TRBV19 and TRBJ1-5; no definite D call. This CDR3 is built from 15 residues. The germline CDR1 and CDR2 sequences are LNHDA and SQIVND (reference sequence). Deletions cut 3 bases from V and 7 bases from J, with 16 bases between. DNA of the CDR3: TGTGCCAGTAGTATGGAAGAGACGGGAAGACAGCCCCAGCATTTT. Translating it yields CASSMEETGRQPQHF.